Below are 19 T cell receptor beta chains sequenced from a single sample in a study of T cell responses to AZD1222 COVID-19 vaccine. Clones were read by immunoSEQ multiplex PCR, and TCRdb kept only the in-frame ones, dropping some. The data hold about 120,000 clones, with 88% observed a single time. The source was peripheral blood, collected on day 0 of MenACWY control vaccination. All receptors come from an adult in good health.

Remarks on this clone: Other DNA sequences of this sample code for an identical CDR3. The chain uses TRBV4-2 and TRBJ2-3; D not certain. Germline V CDR1 and CDR2: LGHNA, YNFKEQ. The CDR3 loop spans 12 amino acids. Trimming took off 0 bases at V and 4 bases at J, with 2 bases between the two ends. CDR3: CASSQEADTQYF. For the CDR3, the DNA is TGTGCCAGCAGCCAAGAGGCAGATACGCAGTATTTT.

The chain employs TRBV2 and TRBJ1-6, with 10 nucleotides matching TRBD1. This CDR3 has 15 amino acids. J lost 8 bases, V lost 6 bases, and 7 bases had no gene match. From germline, CDR1 is SNHLY and CDR2 FYNNEI. The CDR3 nucleotides are TGTGCCAGCAGCAGGGACAGGGGATCTGATTCACCCCTCCACTTT. It codes for CASSRDRGSDSPLHF. Looking up the rest from reference TRBV2 and TRBJ1-6 gives the full variable domain: EPEVTQTPSHQVTQMGQEVILRCVPISNHLYFYWYRQILGQKVEFLVSFYNNEISEKSEIFDDQFSVERPDGSNFTLKIRSTKLEDSAMYFCASSRDRGSDSPLHFGNGTRLTVT.

V and J are TRBV19 and TRBJ2-1, with 10 bases fitting TRBD2. This CDR3 has 15 residues. The junction had 12 bases not matched to a gene; V was cut back by 1 base and J by 15 bases. The germline gives CDR1 LNHDA, CDR2 SQIVND (reference sequence). CDR3 sequence (DNA): TGTGCCAGTAGTATAGGTCGTCCTAGCGGGAGAGAACTGTTCTTC. This codes for CASSIGRPSGRELFF.

This rearrangement joins TRBV6-5 to TRBJ1-3; 9 nucleotides match TRBD1. The germline gives CDR1 MNHEY, CDR2 SVGAGI. V was pared by 5 bases and J by 2 bases, with 1 base of the junction left unmatched. This CDR3 region has 14 residues. The CDR3 region is CASSNRGPGNTIYF. The CDR3 nucleotides are TGTGCCAGCAGTAACAGGGGGCCTGGAAACACCATATATTTT.

The chain links TRBV6-1 to TRBJ2-7; the D is unclear. Germline V gives CDR1 MNHNS, CDR2 SASEGT. V lost 2 bases, J lost 3 bases, and 8 bases lay in between. This CDR3 is built from 13 residues. The CDR3 DNA follows: TGTGCCAGCAGTGAAACTTTGGGCTACGAGCAGTACTTC. Translated, it gives CASSETLGYEQYF.

This chain links TRBV3-1 (or the pseudogene TRBV3-2) with TRBJ2-3, with 7 bases lining up with TRBD2. Losses at the gene ends were 4 bases for V and 10 bases for J; bases not matched to a gene: 2. The CDR3 runs 11 residues. Germline values: CDR1 LGHDT, CDR2 YNNKEL (reference sequence). DNA for the CDR3: TGTGCCAGCAGCCCGGGGGGAGCGCAGTATTTT. Translating it yields CASSPGGAQYF.

CDR3 coding DNA: TGCGCCAGCAGCTTGGCGCGACAGGAGCAGTTCTTC. It specifies CASSLARQEQFF. This sequence joins TRBV5-1 and TRBJ2-1, with TRBD1 as a possible D gene (5 bases). Germline V gene lookup returns CDR1 SGHRS and CDR2 YFSETQ. V lost 0 bases to trimming and J lost 10 bases, with 8 bases between them. This CDR3 comprises 12 residues.

The V call is TRBV5-1, the J call TRBJ2-3; D perhaps matches TRBD2 (5 bases). CDR1 is SGHRS, CDR2 YFSETQ, per germline. There are 14 residues in the CDR3. V lost 6 bases to trimming and J lost 0 bases, with 11 bases between them. The CDR3 here is CASTPRTSTDTQYF. The CDR3 nucleotides are TGCGCCAGCACCCCCCGGACTAGCACAGATACGCAGTATTTT.

The CDR3 nucleotides read TGTGCCAGCCAACAACCGAGGGGTACAGGGAGCTCCTACGAGCAGTACTTC. It is translated as CASQQPRGTGSSYEQYF. The rearrangement joins TRBV28 to TRBJ2-7, with D perhaps matching TRBD1 (6 bases). This CDR3 is 17 amino acids long. V was shortened by 8 bases and J by 0 bases, with 23 bases between the two germline ends. Germline V gives CDR1 MDHEN, CDR2 SYDVKM.

This chain uses TRBV5-6 with TRBJ1-1; D call uncertain. V was shortened by 1 base and J by 5 bases, with 9 bases between the two germline ends. Germline CDR1 and CDR2: SGHDT and YYEEEE. The CDR3 extends over 13 amino acids. The CDR3 spells CASSLRGGTEAFF. CDR3 DNA sequence: TGTGCCAGCAGCTTGCGGGGAGGGACTGAAGCTTTCTTT.

The chain is built from TRBV4-1 and TRBJ2-7; the D is unclear. CDR1 is MGHRA and CDR2 is YSYEKL in the germline V gene. The length of the CDR3 is 13 residues. Between the trimmed V and J ends, which lost 4 bases and 6 bases, there was a span of 13 bases. DNA for the CDR3: TGCGCCAGCAGCCCTACATTGGTTGTCGAGCAGTACTTC. It yields the protein CASSPTLVVEQYF.

The chain carries TRBV6-5 and TRBJ2-7, with D unclear. This CDR3 is 13 amino acids long. The germline gives CDR1 MNHEY, CDR2 SVGAGI. The V end was cut by 8 bases, the J end by 3 bases, with 14 bases between. DNA of the CDR3: TGTGCCAGCGGACGTGGTTTCAACTACGAGCAGTACTTC. It translates to CASGRGFNYEQYF.

V and J are TRBV21-1 and TRBJ1-1; TRBD1, as called in the table, went unchecked against the DNA. TRBV21-1 is described as a pseudogene. CDR3 length equals 16 residues. The CDR3 DNA reads as TGTGCCAGCAGCAAAGCGTCGAGACACATGAACACTGAAGCTTTCTTT. Its translation: CASSKASRHMNTEAFF.

The V and J genes are TRBV13 and TRBJ2-2; 8 positions agree with TRBD2. Germline assignment: CDR1 PRHDT and CDR2 FYEKMQ (reference sequence). This CDR3 has 16 residues. J was trimmed by 7 bases and V by 2 bases; bases with no gene match: 9. The CDR3 loop is CASSLSSGGPVGELFF. CDR3 DNA sequence: TGTGCCAGCAGCTTATCGTCGGGAGGGCCTGTCGGGGAGCTGTTTTTT.

V gene TRBV30 combines with J gene TRBJ2-7; D tentatively fits TRBD1 or TRBD2 (5 bases each). The CDR3 extends over 12 amino acids. Germline V CDR1 and CDR2: GTSNPN, SVGIG (reference sequence). Between the trimmed V and J ends, which lost 1 base and 1 base, there was a span of 5 bases. CDR3 residues: CAWSGGSYEQYF. The CDR3 nucleotides are TGTGCCTGGAGTGGGGGGTCCTACGAGCAGTACTTC.

This clone appeared a single time. The rearrangement joins TRBV20-1 to TRBJ1-1; D is perhaps TRBD1 (6 bases). This CDR3 contains 13 residues. In germline, CDR1 is DFQATT, CDR2 SNEGSKA (reference sequence). Trimming removed 3 bases from V and 5 bases from J, with 13 bases in between. Here the CDR3 DNA reads TGCAGTGCTAGTACGGGGGGGCAGACTGAAGCTTTCTTT. It encodes CSASTGGQTEAFF.

This clone was seen only a few times. This sequence joins TRBV13 and TRBJ2-3; 9 nucleotides match TRBD2. CDR1 and CDR2 from the germline V gene are PRHDT and FYEKMQ (reference sequence). This CDR3 spans 13 amino acids. With V trimmed by 7 bases and J by 3 bases, 2 bases remained unmatched. Written as DNA, the CDR3 is TGTGCCAGCACAAGCGGGGGGACAGATACGCAGTATTTT. It codes for CASTSGGTDTQYF.

The rearrangement links TRBV30 to TRBJ1-2; TRBD1 matches at 9 bases. Germline V gene lookup returns CDR1 GTSNPN and CDR2 SVGIG (reference sequence). J lost 6 bases, V lost 0 bases, and 8 bases had no gene match. This CDR3 has 15 amino acids. CDR3 nucleotides: TGTGCCTGGAGTGTGATAGGACAGGGGTTGAATGGCTACACCTTC. Its translation: CAWSVIGQGLNGYTF.

The chain has TRBV7-9 and TRBJ2-1, with D unclear. V lost 5 bases to trimming and J lost 6 bases, with 8 bases between them. The germline V gene has CDR1 SEHNR and CDR2 FQNEAQ (reference sequence). The CDR3 runs to 12 residues. The CDR3, as DNA: TGTGCCAGCAGCCCCCTTGGCAATGAGCAGTTCTTC. Amino acids: CASSPLGNEQFF.